Reported below is one T cell receptor beta chain. The sample holds many counts of this clonotype. This clone's antigen is unknown. There are no base qualities to consult, and no much larger clone falls within one base. In light of the paper, this sample's time point label describes: newly diagnosed GD, antithyroid drugs for less than 3 months. RNA was extracted from PBMCs in TRIzol for both TCR sequencing and RNA sequencing. The diagnosis of Graves' disease followed American Thyroid Association guidelines. Recruitment of patients was carried out at an endocrinology department in Xi'an, China. Each patient gave 9 to 10 milliliters of peripheral blood, collected in an EDTA anticoagulant tube. Ficoll Paque Plus density gradient separation was used to isolate PBMCs, and no additional T cell sorting was done. An Agilent 2100 Bioanalyzer and agarose gel were used to check RNA quality, while a NanoDrop 2000 measured RNA concentration.

The data are from a study of regulatory T cells in long-lasting Graves disease (dated by TCRdb to about 2021). Some background on the complete study: In the newly diagnosed Graves' disease group, patients had been taking antithyroid drugs for less than 3 months. Patients with persistent Graves' disease were compared with patients with newly diagnosed Graves' disease using TCR sequencing and RNA sequencing of peripheral blood. The study was conducted in China and was registered as a clinical trial. A total of around 35 samples underwent TCR sequencing, from about 13 patients with persistent Graves' disease and roughly 20 patients with newly diagnosed Graves' disease. Here is what the overall study found, with its caveats: A larger number of public clonotypes was shared among persistent patients (around 3,000) than among newly diagnosed patients (around 880). Sequencing and analysis were restricted to the TCR beta chain. Only peripheral blood was studied, because thyroid tissue, the primary lesion, was inaccessible. Persistent disease showed preferential use of TRBV28, TRBJ1-2 and TRBJ2-5, whereas newly diagnosed disease favored TRBV20-1 and TRBJ2-1. Compared with newly diagnosed patients, persistent Graves' disease patients had lower TCR Shannon entropy and fewer highly expanded clones, which suggests clonal expansion. The authors acknowledged the small sample size as a limitation that may reduce accuracy.

V and J lose 4 bases and 3 bases, and a span of 14 bases separates them. The cysteine opens and the phenylalanine closes a CDR3 of 14 amino acids. The read is trimmed to its CDR3 DNA, 42 bases read in frame from base 1. The germline V gene encodes CDR1 SGHRS and CDR2 YFSETQ. Receptor amplification or capture employed multiplex PCR. These reads were obtained on an Illumina HiSeq 4000. CDR3 regions were amplified by Arm-PCR with iRepertoire HTBI primers to construct TCR beta libraries. PCR products were gel purified before sequencing. The authors processed their data as follows. Across samples, some 62 TRBV and 13 to 15 TRBJ segments were identified and used for gene usage analysis of CDR3 amino acid clonotypes. COPE and FqMerger were used to merge filtered high-quality paired reads into contigs. BLAST was used to align contigs to the IMGT TRBV, TRBD and TRBJ reference genes, and CDR3 was defined following IMGT. Clonotypes above 0.1% frequency were classified as highly expanded clones. Repertoire diversity was measured by Shannon entropy, and V-J evenness by the Gini coefficient. Clonotypes shared by more than one individual were considered public. TCRdb trimmed the raw reads at Q25, called clones with MiXCR and kept productive beta chains. Identical CDR3 proteins give one entry, which carries the most common genes and DNA. These V and J calls rely on TCRdb rather than the paper's analysis. The sample contains under 450,000 distinct CDR3 sequences, under 20% of them found a single time. The top ten constitute roughly a fifth of the sample.

Another study also made use of these data, one on T cells in Graves' hyperthyroidism and ophthalmopathy. Per that second paper: A patient counted as having stable Graves' hyperthyroidism if no progression to ophthalmopathy occurred over 18 months of follow-up. Hyperthyroidism patients were aged 18 to 65 years and newly diagnosed, with disease duration of less than 2 months. Any patient with an uncontrolled infection, another autoimmune disease, pregnancy or lactation was excluded. Diagnoses relied on clinical symptoms, serum thyroxine and TRAb, thyroid ultrasound and orbital computed tomography. The TCR CDR3 was subjected to a first round of RT-PCR using the HTBI primer set and the Qiagen OneStep RT-PCR kit. Blood samples also contained most of the expanded thyroid clonotypes (frequency above 0.001), which suggests that blood repertoires may reflect thyroid immune responses. A 13 V-J signature model separated ophthalmopathy from stable hyperthyroidism, with around 91% sensitivity and roughly 82% specificity in cross-validation and 80%/75% in testing. In validation, progression to ophthalmopathy was predicted by the model with roughly 71% sensitivity and just over 72% specificity, a median of around 6.5 months before onset. To identify TCR V-J signatures that set the groups apart, the researchers used a discovery cohort of 100 or so patients, made up of approximately 43 with Graves' ophthalmopathy and some 60 with stable Graves' hyperthyroidism. An independent validation cohort of 18 to 20 hyperthyroidism patients and roughly 16 patients who later progressed to ophthalmopathy tested prospective prediction of ophthalmopathy. The 100 or so discovery patients were divided at random into training and test sets in a 7:3 ratio. In addition, the study compared T-cell repertoires in thyroid tissue and in blood from about six Graves' hyperthyroidism patients. Once sampling was done, hyperthyroidism patients were given methimazole at a starting dose of 30 mg daily, whereas ophthalmopathy patients were given high-dose intravenous methylprednisolone. Libraries were constructed in a second round of multiplex PCR, after which size selection and purification were performed. Paired-end sequencing of the libraries was performed with 100 bp reads on an Illumina HiSeq2000. SOAPnuke was used to process the raw data, removing reads that contained adapters or uncalled bases, had a mean Phred below 15, or lacked an exact match to the constant primer or identifier. High-quality paired reads were merged with COPE v1.2.5, and unique nucleotide sequences were defined as clonotypes. MiTCR v1.1 was used to align the clonotypes against IMGT TRBV, TRBD and TRBJ reference segments. The analysis included only V-J combinations with a frequency above 0.0001, which together covered 99% to 99.2% of the repertoires. The TCS score was defined as F50 (clonal expansion) divided by E x V (chaos), with BLOSUM62-based TCRdist calculated between CDR3 peptides within each V-J. Welch's t-statistics and random forest reduced several hundred V-J features to roughly 13, which were used in a naive Bayes classifier (R e1071). No statistical method was used to set the sample size in advance, and investigators knew the group allocation. The paper reports TCR Vbeta CDR3 sequencing of roughly 140 peripheral blood samples: some 44 ophthalmopathy, under 80 hyperthyroidism and about 17 progressor patients.

The receptor was isolated from a woman aged 18-29 years with Graves disease. Donor details come from another sample of the same person, matched by shared clones. In this chain, TRBV5-1 is recombined with TRBJ2-7; no D gene can be assigned with confidence. This specimen consisted of peripheral blood mononuclear cells (PBMCs), obtained at new diagnosis, from a patient treated with antithyroid drugs. The nucleotides are TGCGCCAGCAGCGACATTGGTGAGTTCTACGAGCAGTACTTC. Translation gives CASSDIGEFYEQYF. This CDR3, with the reference TRBV5-1 and TRBJ2-7 proteins standing in past its ends, gives the full variable domain KAGVTQTPRYLIKTRGQQVTLSCSPISGHRSVSWYQQTPGQGLQFLFEYFSETQRNKGNFPGRFSGRQFSNSRSEMNVSTLELGDSALYLCASSDIGEFYEQYFGPGTRLTVT.